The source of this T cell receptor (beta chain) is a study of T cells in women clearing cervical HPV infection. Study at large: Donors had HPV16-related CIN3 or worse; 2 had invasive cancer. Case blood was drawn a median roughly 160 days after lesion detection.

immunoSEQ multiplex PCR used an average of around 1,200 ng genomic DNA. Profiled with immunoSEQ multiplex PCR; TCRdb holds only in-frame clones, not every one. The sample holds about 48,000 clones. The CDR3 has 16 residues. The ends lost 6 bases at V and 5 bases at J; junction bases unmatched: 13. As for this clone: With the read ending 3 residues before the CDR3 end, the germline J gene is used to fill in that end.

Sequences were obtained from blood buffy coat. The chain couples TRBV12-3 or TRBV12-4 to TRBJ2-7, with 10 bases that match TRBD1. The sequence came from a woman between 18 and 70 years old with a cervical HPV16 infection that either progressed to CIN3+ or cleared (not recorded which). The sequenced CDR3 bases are TGTGCCAGCAGCCGACCTGGGGGACAGGGGTCCCACGAG. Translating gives CASSRPGGQGSHE. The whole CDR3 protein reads CASSRPGGQGSHEQYF.